This TCR beta chain emerged from a study of T-cell memory formation after mild COVID-19. Study results and caveats: Pre-infection memory harbored some responding clones, suggesting cross-reactive memory joined. In second-wave clones peaking day 37, SARS-CoV-2 specificity remained unconfirmed.

Germline CDR1 reads DFQATT; CDR2 reads SNEGSKA (reference sequence). CDR3 length: 11 residues. Constant-segment-primed 5'RACE gave TCR alpha and TCR beta cDNA libraries with sample barcodes and UMIs. TCRdb analysed the 5' RACE reads with MiXCR anew, one entry per CDR3 protein. The sample lists about 350,000 distinct CDR3 sequences; approximately 14% were seen once. A word on this clonotype: The antigen is unknown.

The origin of this receptor is a man between 18 and 29 years old who had mild COVID-19 (a few samples of this study predate the infection). Cell type and time point are not known. The rearrangement links TRBV20-1 to TRBJ1-1, with a tentative D call TRBD1 (6 bases). Sample: PBMCs or a T cell subset sorted from them (not recorded which). CDR3 DNA sequence: TGCAGCCCCCGAGGGGGGACTGAAGCTTTCTTT. Its protein product is CSPRGGTEAFF.